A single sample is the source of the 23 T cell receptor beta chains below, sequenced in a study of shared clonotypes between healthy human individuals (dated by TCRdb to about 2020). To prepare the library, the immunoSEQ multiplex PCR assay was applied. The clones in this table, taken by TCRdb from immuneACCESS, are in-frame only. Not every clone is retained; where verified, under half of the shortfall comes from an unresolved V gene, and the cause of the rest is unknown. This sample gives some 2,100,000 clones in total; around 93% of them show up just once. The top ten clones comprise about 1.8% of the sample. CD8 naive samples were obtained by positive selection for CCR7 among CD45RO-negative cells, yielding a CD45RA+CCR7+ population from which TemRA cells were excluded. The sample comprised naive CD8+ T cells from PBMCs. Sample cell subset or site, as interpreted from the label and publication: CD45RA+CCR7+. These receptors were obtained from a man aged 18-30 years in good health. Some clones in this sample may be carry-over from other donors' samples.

The chain's CDR3 is CASSEGRTYEQYF. In DNA form, the CDR3 reads TGTGCCAGCAGCGAGGGACGGACCTACGAGCAGTACTTC. This sequence joins TRBV7-9 and TRBJ2-7; either TRBD1 or TRBD2 may supply D (5 bases each). From germline, CDR1 is SEHNR and CDR2 FQNEAQ (reference sequence). The V end lost 5 bases, the J end lost 2 bases, and 10 bases lay between the germline ends. There are 13 residues in the CDR3.

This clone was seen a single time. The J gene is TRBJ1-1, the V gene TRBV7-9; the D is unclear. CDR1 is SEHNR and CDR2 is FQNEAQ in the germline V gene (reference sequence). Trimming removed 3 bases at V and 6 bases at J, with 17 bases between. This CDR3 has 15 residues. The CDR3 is CASSLRDLEGPEAFF. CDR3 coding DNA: TGTGCCAGCAGCTTGCGGGATTTAGAAGGACCTGAAGCTTTCTTT.

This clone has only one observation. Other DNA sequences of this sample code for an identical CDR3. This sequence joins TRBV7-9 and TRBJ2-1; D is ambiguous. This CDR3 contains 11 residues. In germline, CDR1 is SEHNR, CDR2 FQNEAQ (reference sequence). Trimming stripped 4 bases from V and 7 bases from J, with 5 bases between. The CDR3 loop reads CASSSLNEQFF. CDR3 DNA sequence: TGTGCCAGCAGCTCCCTAAATGAGCAGTTCTTC.

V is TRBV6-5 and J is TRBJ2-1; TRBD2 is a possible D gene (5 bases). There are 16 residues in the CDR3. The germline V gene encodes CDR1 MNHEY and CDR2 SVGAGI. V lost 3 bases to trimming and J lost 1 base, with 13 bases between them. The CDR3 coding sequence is TGTGCCAGCAGTTATTTACTAGACGCGTCCTACAATGAGCAGTTCTTC. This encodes CASSYLLDASYNEQFF.

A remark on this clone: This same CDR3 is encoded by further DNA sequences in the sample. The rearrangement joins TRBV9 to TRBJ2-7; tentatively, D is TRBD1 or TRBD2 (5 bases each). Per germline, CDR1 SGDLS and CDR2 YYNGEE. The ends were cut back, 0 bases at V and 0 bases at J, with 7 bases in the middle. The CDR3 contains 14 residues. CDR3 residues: CASSVEGTSYEQYF. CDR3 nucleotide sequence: TGTGCCAGCAGCGTAGAGGGGACCTCCTACGAGCAGTACTTC.

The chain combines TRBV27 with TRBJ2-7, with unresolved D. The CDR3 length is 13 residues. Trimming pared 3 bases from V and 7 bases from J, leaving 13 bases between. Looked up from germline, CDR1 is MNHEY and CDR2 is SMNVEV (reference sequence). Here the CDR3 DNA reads TGTGCCAGCAGTTTTGGTCCGACGAATGAGCAGTACTTC. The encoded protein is CASSFGPTNEQYF.

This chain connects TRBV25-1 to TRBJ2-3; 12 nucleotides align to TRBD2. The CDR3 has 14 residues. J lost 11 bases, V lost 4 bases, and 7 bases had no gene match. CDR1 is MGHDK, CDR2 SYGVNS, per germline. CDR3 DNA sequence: TGTGCCAGCAGTGTTAGACTAGCGGGAGAGGGGCAGTATTTT. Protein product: CASSVRLAGEGQYF.

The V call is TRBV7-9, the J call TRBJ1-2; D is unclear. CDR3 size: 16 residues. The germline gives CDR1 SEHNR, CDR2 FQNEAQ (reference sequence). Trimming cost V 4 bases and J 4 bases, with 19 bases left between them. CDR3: CASSSHTWELRYGYTF. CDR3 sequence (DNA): TGTGCCAGCAGCTCCCATACGTGGGAGTTACGCTATGGCTACACCTTC.

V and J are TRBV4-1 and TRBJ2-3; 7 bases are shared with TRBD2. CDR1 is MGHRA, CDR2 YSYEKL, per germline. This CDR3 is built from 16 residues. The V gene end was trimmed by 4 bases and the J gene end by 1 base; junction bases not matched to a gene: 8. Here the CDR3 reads CASSPRARGGTDTQYF. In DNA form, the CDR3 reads TGCGCCAGCAGCCCCCGGGCCCGGGGGGGCACAGATACGCAGTATTTT.

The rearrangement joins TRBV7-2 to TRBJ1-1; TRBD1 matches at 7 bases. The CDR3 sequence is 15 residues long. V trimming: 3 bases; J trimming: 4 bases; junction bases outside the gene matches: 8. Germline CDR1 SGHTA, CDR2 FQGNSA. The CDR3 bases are TGTGCCAGCAGCTTGGGGGGAGGGGGCCTCACTGAAGCTTTCTTT. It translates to CASSLGGGGLTEAFF.

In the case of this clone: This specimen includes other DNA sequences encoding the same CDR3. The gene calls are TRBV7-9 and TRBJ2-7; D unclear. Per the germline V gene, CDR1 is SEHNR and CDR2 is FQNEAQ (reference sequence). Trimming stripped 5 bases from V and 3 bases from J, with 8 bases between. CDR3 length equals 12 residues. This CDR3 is CASSRPSYEQYF. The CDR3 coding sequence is TGTGCCAGCAGCCGACCGAGCTACGAGCAGTACTTC.

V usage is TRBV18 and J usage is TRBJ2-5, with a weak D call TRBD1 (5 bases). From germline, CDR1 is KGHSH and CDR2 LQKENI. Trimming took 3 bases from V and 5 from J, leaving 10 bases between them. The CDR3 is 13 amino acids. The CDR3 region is CASSPPGLETQYF. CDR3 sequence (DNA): TGTGCCAGCTCACCCCCAGGGTTGGAGACCCAGTACTTC.

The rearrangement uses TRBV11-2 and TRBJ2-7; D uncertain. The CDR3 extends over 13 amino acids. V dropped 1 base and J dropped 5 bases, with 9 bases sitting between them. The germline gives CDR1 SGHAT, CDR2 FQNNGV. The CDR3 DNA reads TGTGCCAGCAGCTTAGGCAAAAAGCACGAGCAGTACTTC. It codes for CASSLGKKHEQYF.

CDR3 sequence: CAWSVGAAQETQYF. The CDR3 nucleotides are TGTGCCTGGAGTGTAGGGGCAGCCCAAGAGACCCAGTACTTC. This sequence joins TRBV30 and TRBJ2-5; TRBD1 is a possible D gene (5 bases). Germline values: CDR1 GTSNPN, CDR2 SVGIG (reference sequence). With 0 bases removed from V and 1 base from J, the gap between germline ends came to 9 bases. The CDR3 consists of 14 residues. Full variable domain (rest looked up from reference TRBV30 and TRBJ2-5): SQTIHQWPATLVQPVGSPLSLECTVEGTSNPNLYWYRQAAGRGLQLLFYSVGIGQISSEVPQNLSASRPQDRQFILSSKKLLLSDSGFYLCAWSVGAAQETQYFGPGTRLLVL.

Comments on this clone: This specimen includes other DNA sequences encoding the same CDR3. CDR3 amino acids: CASSLDNQPQHF. CDR3 DNA: TGTGCCAGCAGCTTGGACAATCAGCCCCAGCATTTT. This chain connects TRBV5-4 to TRBJ1-5, with unresolved D. The CDR3 has 12 residues. Germline V CDR1 and CDR2: SGHNT, YYREEE (reference sequence). V was clipped by 0 bases and J by 3 bases, with 1 base between them. Together with reference TRBV5-4 and TRBJ1-5, the CDR3 gives the full variable domain: ETGVTQSPTHLIKTRGQQVTLRCSSQSGHNTVSWYQQALGQGPQFIFQYYREEENGRGNFPPRFSGLQFPNYSSELNVNALELDDSALYLCASSLDNQPQHFGDGTRLSIL.

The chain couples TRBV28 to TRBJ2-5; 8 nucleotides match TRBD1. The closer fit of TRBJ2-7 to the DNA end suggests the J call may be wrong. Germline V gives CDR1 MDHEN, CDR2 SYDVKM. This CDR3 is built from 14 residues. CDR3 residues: CASSLGQGYYEQYF. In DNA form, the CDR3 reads TGTGCCAGCAGCTTAGGACAGGGCTACTACGAGCAGTACTTC.

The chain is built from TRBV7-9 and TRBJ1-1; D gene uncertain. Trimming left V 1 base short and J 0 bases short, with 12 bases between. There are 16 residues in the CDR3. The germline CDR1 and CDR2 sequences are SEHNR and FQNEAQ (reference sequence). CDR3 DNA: TGTGCCAGCAGCTTAGAGGCTTCGAGGATGAACACTGAAGCTTTCTTT. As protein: CASSLEASRMNTEAFF.

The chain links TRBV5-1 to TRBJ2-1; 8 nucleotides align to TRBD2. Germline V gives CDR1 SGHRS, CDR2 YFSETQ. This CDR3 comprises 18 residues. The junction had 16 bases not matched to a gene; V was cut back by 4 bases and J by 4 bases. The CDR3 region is CASSGGREAAERYNEQFF. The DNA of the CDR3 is TGCGCCAGCAGCGGAGGGCGGGAGGCAGCGGAAAGATACAATGAGCAGTTCTTC.

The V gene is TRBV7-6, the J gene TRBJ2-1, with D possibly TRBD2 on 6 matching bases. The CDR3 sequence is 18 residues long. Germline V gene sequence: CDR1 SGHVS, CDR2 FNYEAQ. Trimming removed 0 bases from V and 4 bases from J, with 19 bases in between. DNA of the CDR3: TGTGCCAGCAGCTTAGCAGGAAGCGGGCGGATCCTTTACAATGAGCAGTTCTTC. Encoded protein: CASSLAGSGRILYNEQFF.

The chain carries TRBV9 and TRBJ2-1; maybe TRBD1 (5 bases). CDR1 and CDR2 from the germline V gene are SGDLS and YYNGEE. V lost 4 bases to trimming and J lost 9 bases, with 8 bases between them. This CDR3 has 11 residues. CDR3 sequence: CASSQGSEQFF. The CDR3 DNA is TGTGCCAGCAGCCAGGGAAGTGAGCAGTTCTTC.

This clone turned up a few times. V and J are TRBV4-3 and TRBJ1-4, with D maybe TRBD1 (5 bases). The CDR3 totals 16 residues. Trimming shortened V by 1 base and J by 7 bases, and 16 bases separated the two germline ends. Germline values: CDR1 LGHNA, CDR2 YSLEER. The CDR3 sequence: CASSQVWDRGSEKLFF. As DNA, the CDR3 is TGCGCCAGCAGCCAAGTCTGGGACCGTGGGAGTGAAAAACTGTTTTTT.

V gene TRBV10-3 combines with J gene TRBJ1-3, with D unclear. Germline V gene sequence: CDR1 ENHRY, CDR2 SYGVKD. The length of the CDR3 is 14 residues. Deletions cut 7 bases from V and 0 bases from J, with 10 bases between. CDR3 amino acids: CAINSARSGNTIYF. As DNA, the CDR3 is TGTGCCATCAATTCCGCCCGCTCTGGAAACACCATATATTTT.

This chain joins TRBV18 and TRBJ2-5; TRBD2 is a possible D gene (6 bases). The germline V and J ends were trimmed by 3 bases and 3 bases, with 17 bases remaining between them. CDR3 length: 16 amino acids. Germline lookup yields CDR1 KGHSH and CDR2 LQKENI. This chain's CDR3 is CASSPGLGGAEETQYF. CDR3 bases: TGTGCCAGCTCACCGGGTCTCGGCGGGGCCGAAGAGACCCAGTACTTC.